This TCR beta chain appears in the sequencing data of a study of blood T cell repertoires in COVID-19. Study-level background: Sites in the United States, Italy and Spain provided acute and convalescent COVID-19 samples. In each case, the material was cDNA or gDNA derived from T cells, B-cell-depleted T cells, or PBMCs.

This CDR3 contains 15 residues. Germline loops: CDR1 SGHRS, CDR2 YFSETQ. V shed 2 bases and J shed 3 bases, with 14 bases lying between them. Authors' processing steps: The assay estimated nucleated cells by amplifying reference gene primers. The table came from immunoSEQ multiplex PCR; TCRdb's copy has only in-frame clones and leaves some out. The V and J calls and clone size come from that table; D and trimming were worked out from the DNA. There are over 200,000 clones in the sample; 89% occur only once, and around 6.5% lies in the top ten. The chain recombines TRBV5-1 with TRBJ1-1; D is uncertain. The sequenced material came from peripheral blood. This clonotype was obtained from a man between 60 and 75 years old who had recovered from COVID-19. For the CDR3, the DNA is TGCGCCAGCAGCTTTATGTCGCCGGGAGACACTGAAGCTTTCTTT. Amino acids: CASSFMSPGDTEAFF.